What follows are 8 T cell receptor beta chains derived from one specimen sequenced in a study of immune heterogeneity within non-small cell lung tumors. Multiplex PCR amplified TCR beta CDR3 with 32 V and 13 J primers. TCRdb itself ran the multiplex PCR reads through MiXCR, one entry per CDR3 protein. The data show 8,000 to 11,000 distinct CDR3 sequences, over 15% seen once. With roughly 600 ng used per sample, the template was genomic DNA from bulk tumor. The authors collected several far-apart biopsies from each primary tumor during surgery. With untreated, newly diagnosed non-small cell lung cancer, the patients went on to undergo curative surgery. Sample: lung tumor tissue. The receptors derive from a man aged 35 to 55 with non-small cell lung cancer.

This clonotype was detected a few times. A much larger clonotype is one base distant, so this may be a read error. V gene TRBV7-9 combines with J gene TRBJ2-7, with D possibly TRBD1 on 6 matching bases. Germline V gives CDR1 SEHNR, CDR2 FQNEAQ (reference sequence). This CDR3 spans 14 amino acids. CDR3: CANSFGPQGYEQYF. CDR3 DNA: TGTGCCAACAGCTTTGGCCCACAGGGCTACGAGCAGTACTTC.

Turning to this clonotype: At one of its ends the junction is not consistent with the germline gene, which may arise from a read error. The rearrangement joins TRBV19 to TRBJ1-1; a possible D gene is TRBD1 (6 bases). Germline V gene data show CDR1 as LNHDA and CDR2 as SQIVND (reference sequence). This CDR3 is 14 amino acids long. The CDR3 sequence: CASGKGGPNTQAFF. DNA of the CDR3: TGTGCCAGTGGTAAAGGGGGACCGAACACTCAAGCTTTCTTT.

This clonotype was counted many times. The CDR3 here is CSADNAGLAGFYEQYF. As DNA, the CDR3 is TGCAGTGCCGATAACGCCGGACTAGCGGGCTTCTACGAGCAGTACTTC. The genes are TRBV20-1 and TRBJ2-7; 11 nucleotides agree with TRBD2. Germline trimming cut 6 bases from V and 3 bases from J; bases unmatched to any gene: 13. From germline, CDR1 is DFQATT and CDR2 SNEGSKA (reference sequence). The CDR3 is 16 amino acids.

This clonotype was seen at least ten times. CDR3 sequence: CASSTGQGREKLFF. The CDR3 coding sequence is TGTGCCAGTAGTACGGGACAGGGGAGAGAAAAACTGTTTTTT. V and J are TRBV19 and TRBJ1-4; 10 bases match TRBD1. CDR3 length equals 14 residues. The V segment lost 4 bases and the J segment 8 bases; nucleotides outside the gene matches: 4. From germline, CDR1 is LNHDA and CDR2 SQIVND (reference sequence).

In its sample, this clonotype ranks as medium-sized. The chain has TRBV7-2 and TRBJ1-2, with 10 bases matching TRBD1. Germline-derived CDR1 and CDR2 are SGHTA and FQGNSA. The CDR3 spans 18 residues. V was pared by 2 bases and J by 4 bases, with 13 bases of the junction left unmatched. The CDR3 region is CASSLRTGGLTVIYGYTF. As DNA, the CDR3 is TGTGCCAGCAGCTTAAGGACAGGGGGACTCACCGTGATCTATGGCTACACCTTC.

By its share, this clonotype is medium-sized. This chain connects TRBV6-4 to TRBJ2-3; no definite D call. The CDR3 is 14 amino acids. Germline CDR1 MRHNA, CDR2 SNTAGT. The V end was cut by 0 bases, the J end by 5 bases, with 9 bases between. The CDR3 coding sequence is TGTGCCAGCAGTGACTCCTACGATGGAGATACGCAGTATTTT. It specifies CASSDSYDGDTQYF.

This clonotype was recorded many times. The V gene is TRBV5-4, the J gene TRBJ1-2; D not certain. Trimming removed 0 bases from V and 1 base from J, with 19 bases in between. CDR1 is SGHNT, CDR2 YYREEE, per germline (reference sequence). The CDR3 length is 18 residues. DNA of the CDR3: TGTGCCAGCAGCTTGGCCGGCGTCAGTACGCCCCATAACTATGGCTACACCTTC. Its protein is CASSLAGVSTPHNYGYTF.

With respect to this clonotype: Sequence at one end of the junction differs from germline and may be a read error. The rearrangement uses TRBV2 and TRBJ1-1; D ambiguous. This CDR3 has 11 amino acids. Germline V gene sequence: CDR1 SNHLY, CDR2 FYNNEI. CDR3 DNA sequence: TGTGCCAGCAGGAGTGACGACGAAGCTTCCTTT. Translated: CASRSDDEASF.